A selection of T cell receptor beta chains follows, all from one sample in a study of cytomegalovirus exposure and HLA in healthy donors. TCRdb's table, derived via immunoSEQ multiplex PCR, lists solely in-frame clones and lacks some. The table has around 60,000 clones, around 96% seen once. Source material: PBMCs. All receptors come from a woman aged 18-29 years in good health and CMV-seronegative. Both conserved end residues are part of each CDR3. The D gene is left open where the match is weak.

TRBV28	TRBJ2-5	-	TGTGCCAGCAGTTTCGGGGGTCAAGAGACCCAGTACTTC	CASSFGGQETQYF
TRBV19	TRBJ1-2	-	TGTGCCAGTAGTATTGTCGACAGACCTGGCTACACCTTC	CASSIVDRPGYTF
TRBV27	TRBJ2-1	TRBD2	TGTGCCAGCAGTTTTGGGAGGGCCCTGTTGGGCAATGAGCAGTTCTTC	CASSFGRALLGNEQFF
TRBV15	TRBJ2-3	TRBD2	TGTGCCACCAGCAGGCGGGAGGTTTGGACAGATACGCAGTATTTT	CATSRREVWTDTQYF
TRBV11-2	TRBJ2-1	TRBD2	TGTGCCAGCAGCTTAGTAGCGGGGACATACAATGAGCAGTTCTTC	CASSLVAGTYNEQFF
TRBV18	TRBJ2-7	TRBD1	TGTGCCAGCTCACGCGACAGGGGGCGGTGGTCTAACGAGCAGTACTTC	CASSRDRGRWSNEQYF
TRBV15	TRBJ1-2	-	TGTGCCACCAGCAGAGATCAACAGAACTATGGCTACACCTTC	CATSRDQQNYGYTF
TRBV18	TRBJ1-2	TRBD1	TGTGCCAGCTCACCGGACAGGGTGGAAGGCTACACCTTC	CASSPDRVEGYTF
TRBV5-1	TRBJ2-3	-	TGCGCCAGCAGCCCAGAGGGGGGGAAAGATACGCAGTATTTT	CASSPEGGKDTQYF
TRBV5-1	TRBJ2-6	-	TGCGCCAGCAGCTCCCAGGGGCTTGGGGCCAACGTCCTGACTTTC	CASSSQGLGANVLTF
TRBV9	TRBJ2-2	-	TGTGCCAGCAGCCCGCGGTCCCTGGGTACCGGGGAGCTGTTTTTT	CASSPRSLGTGELFF
TRBV5-4	TRBJ2-2	TRBD1	TGTGCCAGCAACGCCGGGACAGGAGACACCGGGGAGCTGTTTTTT	CASNAGTGDTGELFF
TRBV6-1	TRBJ2-7	-	TGTGCCAGCCGATCTGACGGAGTTTCCTACGAGCAGTACTTC	CASRSDGVSYEQYF
TRBV11-3	TRBJ2-1	TRBD2	TGTGCCAGCAGCTTAGCGGGGGGGGATGAGCAGTTCTTC	CASSLAGGDEQFF
TRBV5-6	TRBJ2-3	TRBD2	TGTGCCAGCAGCTTGGGGGTTAGCGGGATCACAGATACGCAGTATTTT	CASSLGVSGITDTQYF
TRBV21-1	TRBJ2-3	-	TGTGCCAGCAGCGCGAATAGGTCTTTGGAGAGCCCTAGCACAGATACGCAGTATTTT	CASSANRSLESPSTDTQYF